These 26 T cell receptor delta chains were sequenced from one sample in a study of gamma-delta chains in newborns, infants, children. TCRdb re-called the reads using CATT. The profile shows a few thousand delta-chain clones, 2.5% to 3.5% of them singletons. Sequenced: blood. Every receptor here comes from a child who was a newborn, infant or young child, either healthy, febrile or measles-vaccinated (not recorded which).

With respect to this clone: This DNA's translation and the protein TCRdb lists, from a much larger clone, do not match at residue 4, likely due to a read error; the protein shown is translated from the DNA. The chain couples TRDV2 to TRDJ3, with 9 bases that match TRDD3. The length of the CDR3 is 18 residues. Germline assignment: CDR1 GEAIGNYY and CDR2 EKD. This CDR3 is CACNTVLGDSWDTRQMFF. The CDR3 DNA reads TGTGCCTGTAACACCGTACTGGGGGACTCCTGGGACACCCGACAGATGTTCTTC.

A word on this clone: A far larger clone is one base from this, pointing to a likely read error. Other nucleotide sequences in the sample specify the same CDR3. The chain carries TRDV2 and TRDJ3, with D perhaps TRDD3 (6 bases). V lost 0 bases and J lost 0, with 14 bases in between. CDR3 length equals 19 residues. Per germline, CDR1 GEAIGNYY and CDR2 EKD. CDR3 protein: CACDTVLGDSSWDTRQMFF. CDR3 DNA sequence: TGTGCCTGTGACACCGTACTGGGAGATAGCTCCTGGGACACCCGACAGATGTTTTTC.

With regard to this clone: TCRdb shows a much larger clone's protein in place of this DNA's translation, and the two differ at residue 6, likely through a read error; the protein shown is translated from the DNA. The genes are TRDV1 and TRDJ3, with D tentatively TRDD3 (6 bases). V dropped 1 base and J dropped 0 bases, with 10 bases sitting between them. The CDR3 covers 18 residues. Germline V gene lookup returns CDR1 TSWWSYY and CDR2 QGS. The CDR3 DNA is TGTGCTCTTGGGGAACCGGGGGACGTCTCCTGGGACACCCGACAGATGTTTTTC. Its protein product is CALGEPGDVSWDTRQMFF.

On this clone itself: The TCRdb protein, from a much larger clone, departs from this DNA's translation at residue 9, likely by read error; the protein shown derives from the DNA. V and J are TRDV2 and TRDJ3, with a tentative D call TRDD3 (6 bases). Germline V gene sequence: CDR1 GEAIGNYY, CDR2 EKD. CDR3 length equals 18 residues. With 0 bases removed from V and 0 bases from J, the gap between germline ends came to 11 bases. The CDR3 sequence is CACDTVWGGSWDTRQMFF. As DNA, the CDR3 is TGTGCCTGTGACACCGTTTGGGGGGGCTCCTGGGACACCCGACAGATGTTTTTC.

Note on this clone: Other DNA sequences in the same sample also yield this CDR3. The rearrangement uses TRDV2 and TRDJ3; 8 bases align to TRDD3. Per the germline V gene, CDR1 is GEAIGNYY and CDR2 is EKD. V was pared by 1 base and J by 0 bases, with 4 bases of the junction left unmatched. This CDR3 is built from 18 residues. CDR3 in amino acids: CACDTGGFSSWDTRQMFF. The CDR3 nucleotides are TGTGCCTGTGACACTGGGGGATTCAGCTCCTGGGACACCCGACAGATGTTTTTC.

For this clone: A much larger clone lies a single base off, so this may be a read error. The chain joins TRDV1 to TRDJ1; 13 bases match TRDD3. CDR1 TSWWSYY and CDR2 QGS come from the germline V gene. This CDR3 has 23 residues. V lost 5 bases and J lost 1; bases outside the gene matches: 25. As DNA, the CDR3 is TGTGCTCTTGGGAAGCGCCTTCCTCCAAGACTGGGGGATACGCGTATCGGCACCGATAAACTCATCTTT. It encodes CALGKRLPPRLGDTRIGTDKLIF.

With regard to this clone: This DNA translates differently at residue 4 from the TCRdb protein, which is that of a much larger clone; a read error is likely, and the protein shown is the DNA's own translation. The chain carries TRDV2 and TRDJ3; 12 nucleotides line up with TRDD3. Germline loops: CDR1 GEAIGNYY, CDR2 EKD. The CDR3 runs 15 residues. V was clipped by 6 bases and J by 5 bases; unmatched bases: 1. The CDR3 loop is CACYWGIRDTRQMFF. CDR3 DNA sequence: TGTGCCTGTTACTGGGGGATACGGGACACCCGACAGATGTTTTTC.

In this sample, this clone turned up a few times. A far more abundant clone sits one base away, making this likely a read error. This same CDR3 is encoded by further DNA sequences in the sample. Written as DNA, the CDR3 is TGTGCCTGCGGTCTCCGAGTACTGGGGGACCACACCGATAAACTCATCTTT. Protein: CACGLRVLGDHTDKLIF. The chain combines TRDV2 with TRDJ1; 9 bases fit TRDD3. This CDR3 contains 17 residues. The ends lost 7 bases at V and 0 bases at J; junction bases unmatched: 14. Germline CDR1 GEAIGNYY, CDR2 EKD.

The sample holds a few counts of this clone. This may arise from a read error, as a much more abundant clone is one base away. The chain uses TRDV1 and TRDJ2; no firm D call. V lost 4 bases, J lost 6 bases, and 6 bases lay in between. The CDR3 has 12 residues. Germline CDR1 reads TSWWSYY; CDR2 reads QGS. CDR3 loop: CALGGLAAQLFF. The CDR3 DNA reads as TGTGCTCTTGGGGGATTGGCAGCACAACTCTTCTTT.

This clone has only a few counts. TCRdb attributes to this sequence the protein of a much larger clone, which differs from the DNA translation at residue 8; a read error is likely, and the protein displayed is translated from the DNA. Other DNA sequences in the same sample also yield this CDR3. The rearrangement links TRDV2 to TRDJ2; unclear D gene. The CDR3 runs 16 residues. The germline V gene has CDR1 GEAIGNYY and CDR2 EKD. CDR3 region: CACDTGGVRGTAQLFF. The CDR3 DNA is TGTGCCTGTGACACGGGAGGGGTACGCGGGACAGCACAGCTCTTCTTT.

In the case of this clone: A far more abundant clone sits one base away, making this likely a read error. This same CDR3 is encoded by further DNA sequences in the sample. The V and J genes are TRDV3 and TRDJ2, with TRDD3 identical over 8 bases. The CDR3 extends over 15 amino acids. The germline V gene encodes CDR1 TVYSNPD and CDR2 GDNSRS (reference sequence). The CDR3 sequence: CAVLGDPPLTAQLFF. DNA for the CDR3: TGTGCCGTCCTGGGGGACCCCCCTTTGACAGCACAGCTCTTCTTT.

The sample holds a few counts of this clone. A much more abundant neighbour one base away suggests this may be a read error. This chain links TRDV2 with TRDJ3; 12 bases are a match to TRDD3. V gave up 2 bases and J gave up 2 bases; unmatched junction bases: 3. Germline V gene sequence: CDR1 GEAIGNYY, CDR2 EKD. CDR3 length: 18 amino acids. The CDR3 nucleotides read TGTGCCTGTGACAATACTGGGGGATACCCCTGGGACACCCGACAGATGTTTTTC. Protein product: CACDNTGGYPWDTRQMFF.

A note on this clone: TCRdb pairs this DNA with a much larger clone's protein that differs at residue 15, likely a read error; the protein shown was translated from the DNA. The chain joins TRDV2 to TRDJ1; 9 bases line up with TRDD3. The CDR3 runs to 17 residues. The germline V gene encodes CDR1 GEAIGNYY and CDR2 EKD. The CDR3 reads CACGLRVLGDHTDKIIF. DNA of the CDR3: TGTGCCTGTGGTCTCCGAGTACTGGGGGACCACACCGATAAAATCATCTTT.

This clone was counted a few times. A much larger clone differs from this one at a single base, so this may be a read error. This specimen includes other DNA sequences encoding the same CDR3. The J gene is TRDJ1, the V gene TRDV2; D uncertain. The CDR3 consists of 14 residues. The germline V gene encodes CDR1 GEAIGNYY and CDR2 EKD. This CDR3 is CACDTRVGTDKLIF. DNA for the CDR3: TGTGCCTGCGACACCAGGGTTGGGACCGATAAACTCATCTTT.

There are a few counts of this clone. The rearrangement uses TRDV2 and TRDJ3, with 12 bases lining up with TRDD3. V shed 3 bases and J 2 bases; nucleotides not matched to a gene: 7. Germline V CDR1 and CDR2: GEAIGNYY, EKD. This CDR3 spans 19 amino acids. The CDR3, as DNA: TGTGCCTGTGACGCCCTACTGGGGGATACCACCTGGGACACCCGACAGATGTTTTTC. Its protein product is CACDALLGDTTWDTRQMFF.

Points on this clone: A much larger clone sits a single nucleotide away, making a read error possible. The sample holds other DNA sequences that translate to the same CDR3. The chain joins TRDV2 to TRDJ3, with D maybe TRDD3 (5 bases). The germline V gene encodes CDR1 GEAIGNYY and CDR2 EKD. The CDR3 spans 18 residues. DNA for the CDR3: TGTGCCTGTGACACCGCCTGGATTAGCTCCTGGGACACCCGACAAATGTTTTTC. Translating gives CACDTAWISSWDTRQMFF.

Concerning this clone: This may come from a read error, since a much larger clone is one base off. The sample holds other DNA sequences that translate to the same CDR3. The chain is built from TRDV1 and TRDJ2, with TRDD3 matching over 9 bases. Germline V gene lookup returns CDR1 TSWWSYY and CDR2 QGS. V lost 0 bases to trimming and J lost 4 bases; unmatched junction nucleotides: 3. The CDR3 spans 16 residues. The CDR3 region is CALGELRGYATAQLFF. Written as DNA, the CDR3 is TGTGCTCTTGGGGAACTCCGGGGATACGCGACAGCACAACTCTTCTTT.

This clone was detected a few times. TCRdb's protein for this DNA is that of a much larger clone and differs from the translation at residue 13, likely a read error; the protein shown is the DNA translation. The chain carries TRDV2 and TRDJ2, with 7 bases lining up with TRDD3. From germline, CDR1 is GEAIGNYY and CDR2 EKD. The CDR3 covers 15 residues. CDR3 sequence (DNA): TGTGCCTGTGACACCGGGGGATGGGGGACAGCACAACCCTTCTTT. Translating it yields CACDTGGWGTAQPFF.

Points on this clone: The translation of this DNA and the TCRdb protein of a much larger clone differ at residue 6, probably owing to a read error; the protein shown here is translated from the DNA. V gene TRDV2 combines with J gene TRDJ3, with 10 bases aligning to TRDD3. The V segment lost 2 bases and the J segment 3 bases; nucleotides outside the gene matches: 6. The CDR3 sequence is 18 residues long. Germline V gives CDR1 GEAIGNYY, CDR2 EKD. The CDR3 sequence: CACDSPGDTRWDTRQMFF. In DNA, the CDR3 is TGTGCCTGTGACAGTCCGGGGGATACGCGCTGGGACACCCGACAGATGTTTTTC.

This clone was detected ten times or more. A much more abundant neighbour one base away suggests this may be a read error. This sample includes further DNA sequences coding for the same CDR3. The chain recombines TRDV2 with TRDJ2, with 9 bases fitting TRDD3. Germline V gene data show CDR1 as GEAIGNYY and CDR2 as EKD. This CDR3 spans 17 amino acids. This chain's CDR3 is CACDTVTGGALTAQLFF. The DNA of the CDR3 is TGTGCCTGTGACACGGTAACTGGGGGAGCTTTGACCGCACAACTCTTCTTT.

This clone turned up a few times. The CDR3 DNA sequence: TGTGCCTGTGACCGTCTGAACTACACCGATAAACTCATCTTT. Its translation is CACDRLNYTDKLIF. The rearrangement links TRDV2 to TRDJ1; D remains unclear. Per germline, CDR1 GEAIGNYY and CDR2 EKD. V was clipped by 3 bases and J by 0 bases, with 10 bases between them. This CDR3 comprises 14 residues.

The CDR3 is CACDTAGGPSSWDTRQMFF. As DNA, the CDR3 is TGTGCCTGTGACACGGCTGGGGGCCCGAGCTCCTGGGACACCCGACAGATGTTTTTC. The chain has TRDV2 and TRDJ3, with 7 bases that match TRDD3. The CDR3 totals 19 residues. The J segment lost 0 bases and the V segment lost 1 base, leaving 8 bases of the junction unmatched. CDR1 is GEAIGNYY and CDR2 is EKD in the germline V gene.

On this clone: This likely traces to a read error, being one base from a far larger clone. The rearrangement links TRDV2 to TRDJ3; 7 bases line up with TRDD3. The CDR3 length is 15 residues. CDR1 and CDR2 from the germline V gene are GEAIGNYY and EKD. CDR3 sequence: CACDWGTWGTRQMFF. CDR3 coding DNA: TGTGCCTGTGACTGGGGGACCTGGGGCACCCGACAGATGTTTTTC.

This clone was observed a few times. Translating this DNA gives a protein that differs at residue 12 from the TCRdb one, which belongs to a much larger clone; a read error is likely, and the protein shown is this translation. The chain couples TRDV1 to TRDJ1, with 8 nucleotides matching TRDD3. J lost 11 bases, V lost 6 bases, and 20 bases had no gene match. Germline V gives CDR1 TSWWSYY, CDR2 QGS. The length of the CDR3 is 16 residues. Here the CDR3 reads CALGPPVISWGRGLIF. DNA of the CDR3: TGTGCTCTTGGTCCCCCCGTCATATCCTGGGGGAGAGGGCTCATCTTT.

This clone has more than one count but fewer than ten. The protein recorded in TCRdb matches a much larger clone and deviates from this DNA's translation at residue 16, suggesting a read error; the protein here is obtained by translating the DNA. The chain has TRDV2 and TRDJ3; D perhaps matches TRDD3 (6 bases). The CDR3 has 18 amino acids. Germline V gene data show CDR1 as GEAIGNYY and CDR2 as EKD. The CDR3 is CACDKKRGSSWDTRQIFF. The CDR3, as DNA: TGTGCCTGTGACAAGAAACGGGGGAGCTCCTGGGACACCCGACAGATATTTTTC.

This clone was detected a few times. A much larger clone differs by one base, so this may be a read error. The same CDR3 also results from other DNA sequences found in this sample. The chain joins TRDV2 to TRDJ2, with TRDD3 as a possible D gene (6 bases). The CDR3 contains 20 residues. The germline V gene encodes CDR1 GEAIGNYY and CDR2 EKD. CDR3 protein: CACDTLLGSSGDALTAQLFF. CDR3 coding DNA: TGTGCCTGTGACACCCTACTGGGTTCCTCTGGGGATGCTTTGACAGCCCAACTCTTCTTT.